The clone carrying this T cell receptor (beta chain) was seen more than once but under ten times. These data are taken from a study of T cells in Graves' hyperthyroidism and ophthalmopathy. Authors of the study amplified TCR beta CDR3 regions from RNA transcripts. With the HTBI primer set, the TCR CDR3 went through a first round of RT-PCR. MiXCR was run by TCRdb on the multiplex PCR reads, yielding one entry per CDR3 protein. The sample yields some 500,000 distinct CDR3 sequences, approximately 15% seen once. In germline, CDR1 is SGHTA, CDR2 FQGNSA. The length of the CDR3 is 13 residues. Between the trimmed V and J ends, which lost 4 bases and 5 bases, there was a span of 11 bases.

The sequenced sample was blood. The rearrangement uses TRBV7-2 and TRBJ2-5; D unclear. This sequence was found in a woman aged 18 to 35 with Graves' hyperthyroidism. The CDR3 nucleotides are TGTGCCAGCAGCTCCCGACTGAGGGAGACCCAGTACTTC. It yields the protein CASSSRLRETQYF.